A selection of T cell receptor beta chains follows, all from one sample in a study of cytomegalovirus exposure and HLA in healthy donors. The repertoire was sequenced with immunoSEQ multiplex PCR; TCRdb's copy has only in-frame clones and lacks some. The top ten hold 1.5% to 2% of the sample, which has 200,000 to 250,000 clones, over 75% seen once. The source material was PBMCs. The source is a man between 18 and 29 years old in good health and CMV-seronegative. Both conserved end residues are part of each CDR3. D genes are given only for firm matches. Rows may omit the clone size; those that give it use once, few, many or a size class.

D: .; J: TRBJ1-1; size: .; V: TRBV11-2; DNA: TGTGCCAGCAGCTTGGCCGGGACACCCAACACTGAAGCTTTCTTT; CDR3: CASSLAGTPNTEAFF
D: .; J: TRBJ1-3; size: .; V: TRBV5-6; DNA: TGTGCCAGCAGCTTGGTAGCGATGGGGGGGTCTGGAAACACCATATATTTT; CDR3: CASSLVAMGGSGNTIYF
D: .; J: TRBJ2-7; size: .; V: TRBV7-2; DNA: TGTGCCAGCAGCTCACAGGGTATGGGCTACGAGCAGTACTTC; CDR3: CASSSQGMGYEQYF
D: TRBD1; J: TRBJ1-5; size: .; V: TRBV2; DNA: TGTGCCACTAAGGGGACAGGGGACCAGCCCCAGCATTTT; CDR3: CATKGTGDQPQHF
D: TRBD1; J: TRBJ2-3; size: .; V: TRBV5-4; DNA: TGTGCCAGCACGGCCGGGACAGGGAGCACAGATACGCAGTATTTT; CDR3: CASTAGTGSTDTQYF
D: .; J: TRBJ1-4; size: .; V: TRBV11-2; DNA: TGTGCCAGCGGATATATGGGAGATGAAAAACTGTTTTTT; CDR3: CASGYMGDEKLFF
D: TRBD2; J: TRBJ2-3; size: .; V: TRBV6-5; DNA: TGTGCCAGCAGTTACGGGGGAGGGCAAACAGATACGCAGTATTTT; CDR3: CASSYGGGQTDTQYF
D: .; J: TRBJ2-2; size: few; V: TRBV7-3; DNA: TGTGCCAGCAGCTTAACGGGTAGCAAACACACCGGGGAGCTGTTTTTT; CDR3: CASSLTGSKHTGELFF
D: TRBD2; J: TRBJ2-3; size: few; V: TRBV6-5; DNA: TGTGCCACCGGACTAGCGGGAGCAGATACGCAGTATTTT; CDR3: CATGLAGADTQYF
D: .; J: TRBJ1-1; size: few; V: TRBV5-1; DNA: TGCGCCAGCAGCTTGGAGCCCGGCGGGGACACTGAAGCTTTCTTT; CDR3: CASSLEPGGDTEAFF
D: TRBD1; J: TRBJ1-5; size: .; V: TRBV19; DNA: TGTGCCAGTAGAACGACAGGGTCTCAGCCCCAGCATTTT; CDR3: CASRTTGSQPQHF
D: TRBD1; J: TRBJ1-1; size: few; V: TRBV7-2; DNA: TGTGCCAGCAGCTTAGTGGACAGGGACACTGAAGCTTTCTTT; CDR3: CASSLVDRDTEAFF
D: TRBD2; J: TRBJ2-7; size: .; V: TRBV10-3; DNA: TGTGCCATCAGTCACCCGTCTAGCGGGAGCTCCTACGAGCAGTACTTC; CDR3: CAISHPSSGSSYEQYF
D: .; J: TRBJ2-7; size: .; V: TRBV2; DNA: TGTGCCAGCAGTGAAGCGCTGGCATCCGAGCAGTACTTC; CDR3: CASSEALASEQYF
D: .; J: TRBJ2-2; size: few; V: TRBV11-1; DNA: TGTGCCAGCAGCTCCTACGGCGGGGAGCTGTTTTTT; CDR3: CASSSYGGELFF
D: .; J: TRBJ2-1; size: .; V: TRBV4-1; DNA: TGCGCCAGCACCCACCCCGGGAGCTCCTACAATGAGCAGTTCTTC; CDR3: CASTHPGSSYNEQFF
D: .; J: TRBJ2-6; size: few; V: TRBV25-1; DNA: TGTGCCAGCAGTGACTACTCTGGGGCCAACGTCCTGACTTTC; CDR3: CASSDYSGANVLTF
D: TRBD2; J: TRBJ2-7; size: .; V: TRBV5-4; DNA: TGTGCCAGCAGCTTGTGGACTAGCGGGTACGAGCAGTACTTC; CDR3: CASSLWTSGYEQYF
D: .; J: TRBJ2-7; size: .; V: TRBV6-5; DNA: TGTGCCAGCAGTTCTCAGGTGGCCGGCTTATACGAGCAGTACTTC; CDR3: CASSSQVAGLYEQYF
D: .; J: TRBJ2-7; size: .; V: TRBV11-3; DNA: TGTGCCAGCAGCGTCGAGTACGAGCAGTACTTC; CDR3: CASSVEYEQYF
D: .; J: TRBJ2-1; size: once; V: TRBV9; DNA: TGTGCCAGCAGCGCCCAGGGTTCCTACAATGAGCAGTTCTTC; CDR3: CASSAQGSYNEQFF
D: TRBD2; J: TRBJ2-3; size: .; V: TRBV7-2; DNA: TGTGCCACCTCAGGGCGGGGGGGATCCACAGATACGCAGTATTTT; CDR3: CATSGRGGSTDTQYF
D: TRBD2; J: TRBJ2-2; size: .; V: TRBV28; DNA: TGTGCCAGCGGAACTTCACGGACTAGCGGGGGGTCGAACACCGGGGAGCTGTTTTTT; CDR3: CASGTSRTSGGSNTGELFF
D: TRBD1; J: TRBJ1-3; size: .; V: TRBV9; DNA: TGTGCCAGCAGCGCGACAGGGTTCAAGGGAGACACCATATATTTT; CDR3: CASSATGFKGDTIYF
D: .; J: TRBJ2-2; size: .; V: TRBV7-2; DNA: TGTGCCAGCAGCTTAGACGGAGCCTCCGTGAGCACCGGGGAGCTGTTTTTT; CDR3: CASSLDGASVSTGELFF
D: TRBD2; J: TRBJ2-2; size: few; V: TRBV2; DNA: TGTGCCAGCCTTAGCGGGAGTGGCCCGAACGCCGGGGAGCTGTTTTTT; CDR3: CASLSGSGPNAGELFF
D: .; J: TRBJ1-1; size: .; V: TRBV19; DNA: TGTGCCAGTAGGACAGCCATGAACACTGAAGCTTTCTTT; CDR3: CASRTAMNTEAFF
D: TRBD2; J: TRBJ2-1; size: .; V: TRBV10-3; DNA: TGTGCCATCAGTGATCGGGCTAGCGGTGACAATGAGCAGTTCTTC; CDR3: CAISDRASGDNEQFF
D: .; J: TRBJ2-7; size: .; V: TRBV6-5; DNA: TGTGCCAGCAGTTTTAAACCTCATTACAGCTCCTACGAGCAGTACTTC; CDR3: CASSFKPHYSSYEQYF
D: TRBD2; J: TRBJ2-3; size: .; V: TRBV11-3; DNA: TGTGCCAGCAGCGCCCGACTAGCGGGGGCCACAGATACGCAGTATTTT; CDR3: CASSARLAGATDTQYF
D: .; J: TRBJ1-4; size: .; V: TRBV4-3; DNA: TGCGCCAGCAGCCAATCGTCGTTAACTAATGAAAAACTGTTTTTT; CDR3: CASSQSSLTNEKLFF
D: TRBD2; J: TRBJ2-2; size: few; V: TRBV7-9; DNA: TGTGCCAGCAGCCCAACGGGAGGGAGGAACACCGGGGAGCTGTTTTTT; CDR3: CASSPTGGRNTGELFF
D: .; J: TRBJ2-7; size: once; V: TRBV20-1; DNA: TGCAGTGCTAGAGGACACGAGCAATACTTC; CDR3: CSARGHEQYF